This T cell receptor beta chain is drawn from a study of Ad26.COV2.S vaccination and SARS-CoV-2 variants. This clone has just one count. Some clones are missing from TCRdb's copy, which holds only in-frame ones; the method was immunoSEQ multiplex PCR. The data show fewer than 900,000 clones, roughly 90% seen once. Regarding treatment: roughly 18 received Ad26.COV2.S at low or high dose, single or two shots; roughly five received placebo; per-sample allocation not given. After the first vaccine or placebo injection, samples were drawn on day 63. Sequenced material: peripheral blood, taken in a trial of Ad26.COV2.S vaccine versus placebo. The TCR comes from a person aged 18-65 years who received the Ad26.COV2.S COVID-19 vaccine or a placebo.

CDR3 nucleotides: TGTGCCAGCAGCCAACGGGACACAGATACGCAGTATTTT. Translating gives CASSQRDTDTQYF. The rearrangement uses TRBV3-1 (or the pseudogene TRBV3-2) and TRBJ2-3; maybe TRBD2 (5 bases). CDR1 LGHDT and CDR2 YNNKEL come from the germline V gene (reference sequence). V was clipped by 2 bases and J by 2 bases, with 5 bases between them. The CDR3 sequence is 13 residues long.